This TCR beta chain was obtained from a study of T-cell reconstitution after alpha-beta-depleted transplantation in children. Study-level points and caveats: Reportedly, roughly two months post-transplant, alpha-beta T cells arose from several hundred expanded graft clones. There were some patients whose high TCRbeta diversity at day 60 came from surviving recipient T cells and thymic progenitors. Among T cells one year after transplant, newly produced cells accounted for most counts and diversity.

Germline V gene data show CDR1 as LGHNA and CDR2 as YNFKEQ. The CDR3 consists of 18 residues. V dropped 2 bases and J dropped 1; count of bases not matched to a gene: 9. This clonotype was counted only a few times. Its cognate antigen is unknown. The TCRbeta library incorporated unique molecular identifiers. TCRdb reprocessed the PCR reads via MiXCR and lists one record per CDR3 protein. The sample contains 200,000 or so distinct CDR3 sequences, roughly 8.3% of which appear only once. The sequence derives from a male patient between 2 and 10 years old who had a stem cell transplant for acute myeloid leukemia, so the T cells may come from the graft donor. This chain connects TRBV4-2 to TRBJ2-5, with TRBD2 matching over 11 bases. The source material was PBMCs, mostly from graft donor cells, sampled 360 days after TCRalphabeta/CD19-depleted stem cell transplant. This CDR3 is CASSQPIGLAGSQETQYF. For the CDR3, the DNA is TGTGCCAGCAGCCAACCGATTGGACTAGCGGGCAGCCAAGAGACCCAGTACTTC.